The T cell receptor (beta chain) described here comes from a study of T cell repertoires in cytomegalovirus infection. Study-wide background: Recently identified HLA-C-restricted CMV epitopes were used, and well-studied HLA-B-restricted CMV epitopes were used as well. TCR beta signatures that were public indicated CMV infection and matching HLA type.

This clonotype occurred many times. As yet, its antigen is unknown. Each CDR3 protein gets one entry after TCRdb re-called the reads with MiXCR. The sample includes about 900,000 distinct CDR3 sequences, roughly a third of them seen just once. Findings and limits, study-wide: Summed public TCR beta family frequency identified CMV carriers bearing the relevant HLA. Ex vivo, HLA-C-restricted CMV-specific TCR beta clonotypes prevailed over the rest of the response.

The sequence came from a human donor in good health (CMV status not recorded). Some clones in this sample may be carry-over from other donors' samples. The sequencing here drew on cultured CD8+ T cells from PBMCs, taken from culture after CMV antigen stimulation.

The CDR3 spells CASSLVGDYEQYV. CDR3 DNA sequence: TGTGCCAGCAGCTTAGTCGGGGACTACGAGCAGTACGTC. This rearrangement joins TRBV7-9 to TRBJ2-7, with D perhaps TRBD2 (5 bases). V dropped 1 base and J dropped 3 bases, with 7 bases sitting between them. Germline loops: CDR1 SEHNR, CDR2 FQNEAQ (reference sequence). The CDR3 length is 13 residues.